The T cell receptor (beta chain) described here comes from a study of T cells in Graves' hyperthyroidism and ophthalmopathy. Study as a whole: Blood was drawn when the patient was first diagnosed and still untreated.

The table lists this clonotype with many counts. This CDR3 has 18 amino acids. The germline V gene has CDR1 MNHEY and CDR2 SVGEGT. J was trimmed by 2 bases and V by 6 bases; bases with no gene match: 14. Amplification targeted TCR beta CDR3 regions from RNA transcripts. The HTBI primer set drove a first-round RT-PCR of the TCR CDR3. From the multiplex PCR reads, TCRdb called clonotypes with MiXCR, one entry per CDR3 protein. The sample consists of approximately 210,000 distinct CDR3 sequences, roughly 15% of them appearing once. The study enrolled patients aged 18 to 65 with newly diagnosed hyperthyroidism of under 2 months' duration. In making diagnoses, clinical symptoms, serum thyroxine and TRAb, thyroid ultrasound and orbital computed tomography were all used.

The receptor's source is a man between 45 and 60 years old with Graves' hyperthyroidism. This sequence joins TRBV6-2 or TRBV6-3 and TRBJ2-2; 8 bases agree with TRBD2. Material for sequencing was blood. CDR3 in amino acids: CASRHLILLADNTGELFF. The CDR3 region has the DNA TGTGCCAGCAGACACCTTATATTACTAGCGGATAACACCGGGGAGCTGTTTTTT.